These 16 T cell receptor beta chains were sequenced from one sample in a study of CD8 T cells in ankylosing spondylitis. General study points: Seemingly distinctive of ankylosing spondylitis blood was a TCR beta motif formed by eight highly homologous variants.

What these receptors recognize is not known. Each CDR3 protein gets one entry after TCRdb re-called the 5' RACE reads with MiXCR. This sample has around 770,000 distinct CDR3 sequences, with roughly 12% found just once. The sequenced sample was blood, either unsorted or a sorted T cell fraction (not recorded which). Receptors originate from a male donor with ankylosing spondylitis.

This chain connects TRBV29-1 to TRBJ1-2, with D perhaps TRBD1 (5 bases). V was clipped by 6 bases and J by 7 bases, with 15 bases between them. The CDR3 consists of 12 residues. Germline V gene data show CDR1 as SQVTM and CDR2 as ANQGSEA. This CDR3 is CSVHMGGGGYTF. The DNA of the CDR3 is TGCAGCGTCCACATGGGGGGAGGTGGCTACACCTTC. The whole variable domain, filled in from reference TRBV29-1 and TRBJ1-2, reads SAVISQKPSRDICQRGTSLTIQCQVDSQVTMMFWYRQQPGQSLTLIATANQGSEATYESGFVIDKFPISRPNLTFSTLTVSNMSPEDSSIYLCSVHMGGGGYTFGSGTRLTVV.

This chain links TRBV5-1 with TRBJ2-3, with a weak D call TRBD2 (6 bases). The CDR3 has 16 amino acids. Deletions cut 1 base from V and 0 bases from J, with 12 bases between. In germline, CDR1 is SGHRS, CDR2 YFSETQ. The CDR3 coding sequence is TGCGCCAGCAGCTTGTGGTGGGCGGGAAGCACAGATACGCAGTATTTT. This sequence encodes CASSLWWAGSTDTQYF.

This clonotype was counted a few times. The gene calls are TRBV12-3 or TRBV12-4 and TRBJ1-4; 7 bases match TRBD1. V shed 6 bases, J shed 4 bases, and the junction held 11 bases outside the gene matches. This CDR3 is built from 16 residues. The CDR3 bases are TGTGCCAGCAGCCGGGACAGCACCTATTTTAATGAAAAACTGTTTTTT. Residues: CASSRDSTYFNEKLFF.

V usage is TRBV7-8 and J usage is TRBJ2-7, with D perhaps matching TRBD1 (6 bases). V dropped 1 base and J dropped 1 base, with 11 bases sitting between them. This CDR3 region has 15 residues. CDR1 and CDR2 from the germline V gene are SGHVS and FQNEAQ. The CDR3 here is CASSLGFRGSYEQYF. The DNA of the CDR3 is TGTGCCAGCAGCTTAGGATTCAGGGGATCCTACGAGCAGTACTTC. Using reference TRBV7-8 and TRBJ2-7 for the parts outside the CDR3, the full variable domain is GAGVSQSPRYKVAKRGQDVALRCDPISGHVSLFWYQQALGQGPEFLTYFQNEAQLDKSGLPSDRFFAERPEGSVSTLKIQRTQQEDSAVYLCASSLGFRGSYEQYFGPGTRLTVT.

The rearrangement uses TRBV12-3 or TRBV12-4 and TRBJ2-3, with 11 positions matching TRBD2. The CDR3 is 18 residues long. With 3 bases clipped from V and 2 bases from J, the junction kept 10 bases outside the gene matches. This CDR3 is CASSFYSGRDGVTDTQYF. CDR3 coding DNA: TGTGCCAGCAGTTTTTATAGCGGGAGGGATGGGGTCACAGATACGCAGTATTTT.

This chain links TRBV6-5 with TRBJ2-5; 8 nucleotides agree with TRBD1. The CDR3 covers 15 residues. Germline assignment: CDR1 MNHEY and CDR2 SVGAGI. The V and J ends lost 0 bases and 5 bases, in that order; junction bases with no gene match: 5. Here the CDR3 DNA reads TGTGCCAGCAGTTACTCGACAGGGGCTTATGAGACCCAGTACTTC. Its translation is CASSYSTGAYETQYF.

This clonotype was seen ten or more times. The chain recombines TRBV12-3 or TRBV12-4 with TRBJ1-2; D perhaps matches TRBD1 (6 bases). V lost 6 bases to trimming and J lost 7 bases, with 9 bases between them. The CDR3 extends over 11 amino acids. The CDR3: CASSHRAGYTF. The CDR3 coding sequence is TGTGCCAGCAGCCACAGGGCTGGCTACACCTTC.

The CDR3: CASSYSWGVKETQYF. The CDR3 nucleotides are TGTGCCAGCAGTTACTCGTGGGGTGTTAAGGAGACCCAGTACTTC. The chain is built from TRBV6-5 and TRBJ2-5; no reliable D call. CDR3 length: 15 amino acids. Germline CDR1 reads MNHEY; CDR2 reads SVGAGI. The V and J ends lost 0 bases and 5 bases respectively, with 13 bases between them.

The chain recombines TRBV4-2 with TRBJ2-2; 8 nucleotides line up with TRBD2. After removal of 4 bases from V and 4 bases from J, the junction contained 8 bases not matched to a gene. The CDR3 length is 16 residues. CDR1 is LGHNA, CDR2 YNFKEQ, per germline. The CDR3 sequence: CASSRLLAEGTGELFF. The CDR3 region has the DNA TGTGCCAGCAGCCGACTACTAGCGGAGGGCACCGGGGAGCTGTTTTTT.

The CDR3 bases are TGTGCCAGCAGCTTAGGCACCCTATCGAACACCGGGGAGCTGTTTTTT. It translates to CASSLGTLSNTGELFF. The chain couples TRBV7-2 to TRBJ2-2; no firm D call. The germline V and J ends were trimmed by 1 base and 0 bases, with 9 bases remaining between them. CDR3 length: 16 amino acids. Germline-derived CDR1 and CDR2 are SGHTA and FQGNSA.

The chain links TRBV18 to TRBJ1-1; D perhaps matches TRBD1 (6 bases). Trimming left V 6 bases short and J 1 base short, with 15 bases between. This CDR3 is 15 amino acids long. Germline loops: CDR1 KGHSH, CDR2 LQKENI. Here the CDR3 reads CASSVGGVRNTEAFF. CDR3 in DNA: TGTGCCAGCTCCGTTGGGGGCGTGAGGAACACTGAAGCTTTCTTT.

The gene calls are TRBV5-5 and TRBJ1-6; the D gene is possibly TRBD1 (5 bases). Germline CDR1 is SGHKS and CDR2 is YYEKEE (reference sequence). Deletions cut 4 bases from V and 0 bases from J, with 14 bases between. There are 17 residues in the CDR3. The CDR3 here is CASSPGLPGSYNSPLHF. Written as DNA, the CDR3 is TGTGCCAGCAGCCCGGGACTTCCAGGCTCCTATAATTCACCCCTCCACTTT.

The CDR3 loop is CASSPTNGPLTYEQYF. CDR3 bases: TGTGCCAGCTCACCAACTAACGGACCGTTAACCTACGAGCAGTACTTC. The chain carries TRBV18 and TRBJ2-7; D remains ambiguous. CDR3 size: 16 residues. Trimming stripped 2 bases from V and 2 bases from J, with 16 bases between. Germline CDR1 and CDR2: KGHSH and LQKENI.

This clonotype was observed a few times. The rearrangement links TRBV11-2 to TRBJ2-4; D is perhaps TRBD1 (6 bases). The CDR3 is 14 amino acids. CDR1 is SGHAT, CDR2 FQNNGV, per germline. Trimming shortened V by 3 bases and J by 6 bases, and 12 bases separated the two germline ends. This CDR3 reads CASSFQGTRNIQYF. In DNA form, the CDR3 reads TGTGCCAGCAGCTTTCAGGGGACGAGAAACATTCAGTACTTC. The full variable domain, rest sourced from reference TRBV11-2 and TRBJ2-4, is EAGVAQSPRYKIIEKRQSVAFWCNPISGHATLYWYQQILGQGPKLLIQFQNNGVVDDSQLPKDRFSAERLKGVDSTLKIQPAKLEDSAVYLCASSFQGTRNIQYFGAGTRLSVL.

The gene calls are TRBV12-3 or TRBV12-4 and TRBJ2-1; 10 nucleotides agree with TRBD2. The V gene end was trimmed by 5 bases and the J gene end by 7 bases; junction bases not matched to a gene: 5. The CDR3 extends over 14 amino acids. CDR3 region: CASSTSSGRNEQFF. The CDR3 DNA is TGTGCCAGCAGTACCTCTAGCGGGAGAAATGAGCAGTTCTTC.

The CDR3 loop is CASRAAGGSSYNEQFF. In DNA form, the CDR3 reads TGTGCCAGCAGGGCGGCGGGAGGTAGCTCCTACAATGAGCAGTTCTTC. The chain couples TRBV28 to TRBJ2-1; 8 nucleotides match TRBD2. With 6 bases clipped from V and 0 bases from J, the junction kept 7 bases outside the gene matches. The CDR3 covers 16 residues. Germline values: CDR1 MDHEN, CDR2 SYDVKM.